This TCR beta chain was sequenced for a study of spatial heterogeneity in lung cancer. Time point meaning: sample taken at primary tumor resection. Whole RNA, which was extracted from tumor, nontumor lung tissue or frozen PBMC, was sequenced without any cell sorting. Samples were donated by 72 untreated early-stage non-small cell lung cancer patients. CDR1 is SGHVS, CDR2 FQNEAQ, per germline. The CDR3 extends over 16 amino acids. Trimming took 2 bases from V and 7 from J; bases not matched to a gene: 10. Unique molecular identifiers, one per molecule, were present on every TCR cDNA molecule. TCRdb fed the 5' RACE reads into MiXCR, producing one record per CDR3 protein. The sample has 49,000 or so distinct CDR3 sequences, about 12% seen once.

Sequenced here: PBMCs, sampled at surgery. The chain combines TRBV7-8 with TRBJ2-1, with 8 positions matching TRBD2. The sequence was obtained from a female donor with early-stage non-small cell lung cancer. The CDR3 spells CASSLILAGGRNEQFF. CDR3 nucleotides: TGTGCCAGCAGCTTAATTCTGGCGGGGGGCCGGAATGAGCAGTTCTTC.